What follows describes a single T cell receptor (beta chain). Data came from immunoSEQ multiplex PCR; TCRdb stores just in-frame clones and leaves some out. The sample lists approximately 96,000 clones; roughly nine tenths were seen once. This entry is derived from a study of blood T cell repertoires in COVID-19. The CDR3 is 16 residues long. Trimming removed 3 bases at V and 2 bases at J, with 17 bases between. Germline CDR1 reads SGHTS; CDR2 reads YDEGEE. What was sequenced was peripheral blood. This sequence joins TRBV5-8 and TRBJ2-5; maybe TRBD1 (6 bases). The sequence derives from a man aged 55-75 years with acute or convalescent COVID-19. The CDR3 region is CASSSGQKAPQETQYF. CDR3 DNA: TGTGCCAGCAGCTCCGGACAGAAAGCACCACAAGAGACCCAGTACTTC.